This TCR beta chain emerged from a study of T cells in Graves' hyperthyroidism and ophthalmopathy. Amplified regions were TCR beta CDR3 sequences from RNA transcripts. HTBI primers were employed in a first-round RT-PCR of the TCR CDR3. TCRdb recomputed calls from the multiplex PCR reads with MiXCR, one row per CDR3 protein. The sample shows about 640,000 distinct CDR3 sequences, 20% to 25% of them seen only once. As for this clonotype: Its matching antigen is unknown.

Germline assignment: CDR1 LGHNA and CDR2 YNFKEQ. The CDR3 sequence is 16 residues long. V was clipped by 0 bases and J by 2 bases, with 14 bases between them. Overall study results and limits: Expanded thyroid clonotypes (above 0.001) were mostly also found in blood. Ophthalmopathy and stable hyperthyroidism were told apart by a 13 V-J model.

The sequence came from a man in his thirties or forties with Graves' ophthalmopathy. The chain couples TRBV4-2 to TRBJ2-7; tentatively, D is TRBD1 (5 bases). The sample taken for sequencing was blood. In nucleotides, the CDR3 is TGTGCCAGCAGCCAAGAAGGCGACAGCGCTACCTACGAGCAGTACTTC. Protein product: CASSQEGDSATYEQYF.